Listed here are 29 T cell receptor beta chains from one sample, sequenced in a study of blood T cell repertoires in COVID-19. Assay used: immunoSEQ multiplex PCR; TCRdb lists only in-frame clones, some missing. The sample lists about 120,000 clones; 80% to 90% were seen once. Sequencing was carried out using peripheral blood. These receptors were collected from a man in his 70s with active or convalescent COVID-19.

The genes are TRBV19 and TRBJ2-1; 8 bases are shared with TRBD2. The trim removed 11 bases at V and 9 bases at J, leaving 15 bases unmatched. The CDR3 contains 14 residues. The germline V gene encodes CDR1 LNHDA and CDR2 SQIVND (reference sequence). The CDR3, as DNA: TGTGCCGCCCGAGGAGCGGGAGTTGGCAGTGAGCAGTTCTTC. Amino acids: CAARGAGVGSEQFF.

J is TRBJ2-7 and V is TRBV3-1 (or the pseudogene TRBV3-2), with TRBD1 as a possible D gene (5 bases). This CDR3 is 16 amino acids long. Germline V lookup: CDR1 LGHDT, CDR2 YNNKEL (reference sequence). Trimming pared 0 bases from V and 2 bases from J, leaving 14 bases between. CDR3 coding DNA: TGTGCCAGCAGCCAAGATAGGTGGACATTTACCTACGAGCAGTACTTC. Translation gives CASSQDRWTFTYEQYF.

The V and J genes are TRBV7-8 and TRBJ2-7; 8 positions match TRBD2. Trimming removed 2 bases from V and 3 bases from J; junction bases left unmatched: 9. This CDR3 has 16 amino acids. Germline loops: CDR1 SGHVS, CDR2 FQNEAQ. The CDR3 nucleotides are TGTGCCAGCAGCTTAAAAGAGAGCGGGAGTCTCTACGAGCAGTACTTC. Translating gives CASSLKESGSLYEQYF.

The chain links TRBV18 to TRBJ1-5; D remains unclear. V was shortened by 2 bases and J by 5 bases, with 7 bases between the two germline ends. This CDR3 comprises 13 residues. The germline gives CDR1 KGHSH, CDR2 LQKENI. The CDR3 protein is CASSPDEDQPQHF. The CDR3 DNA reads TGTGCCAGCTCACCAGACGAGGATCAGCCCCAGCATTTT.

This clone was detected only once. The rearrangement links TRBV19 to TRBJ1-5, with D possibly TRBD1 on 5 matching bases. V lost 5 bases to trimming and J lost 7 bases, with 18 bases between them. CDR1 and CDR2 (germline): LNHDA, SQIVND (reference sequence). CDR3 length: 15 amino acids. The CDR3 DNA sequence: TGTGCCAGTAGTCCCGGGGGAGTTGGGTTACAGCCCCAGCATTTT. Its protein is CASSPGGVGLQPQHF. Supplemented by reference TRBV19 and TRBJ1-5, the full variable domain reads DGGITQSPKYLFRKEGQNVTLSCEQNLNHDAMYWYRQDPGQGLRLIYYSQIVNDFQKGDIAEGYSVSREKKESFPLTVTSAQKNPTAFYLCASSPGGVGLQPQHFGDGTRLSIL.

CDR3 coding DNA: TGTGCCAGTACCCTCACAAGGGGGGGAGGGTATGGCTACACCTTC. Residues: CASTLTRGGGYGYTF. The rearrangement joins TRBV19 to TRBJ1-2; tentatively, D is TRBD1 (6 bases). Trimming took off 7 bases at V and 5 bases at J, with 20 bases between the two ends. There are 15 residues in the CDR3. CDR1 LNHDA and CDR2 SQIVND come from the germline V gene (reference sequence).

V is TRBV2 and J is TRBJ1-1; no clear D. Trimming shortened V by 5 bases and J by 1 base, and 8 bases separated the two germline ends. Per germline, CDR1 SNHLY and CDR2 FYNNEI. The CDR3 is 13 residues long. In DNA form, the CDR3 reads TGTGCCAGCAGTATGACTGGGAACACTGAAGCTTTCTTT. Its translation is CASSMTGNTEAFF.

V gene TRBV11-2 combines with J gene TRBJ2-1; 8 nucleotides align to TRBD2. V shed 5 bases, J shed 2 bases, and the junction held 5 bases outside the gene matches. CDR3 length: 15 amino acids. From germline, CDR1 is SGHAT and CDR2 FQNNGV. As DNA, the CDR3 is TGTGCCAGCAGCACGGGAGGGGGGGCCTACAATGAGCAGTTCTTC. Residues: CASSTGGGAYNEQFF.

This chain joins TRBV12-5 and TRBJ2-1; D possibly corresponds to TRBD2 (6 bases). Per the germline V gene, CDR1 is LGHNT and CDR2 is FRNRAP. The germline V and J ends were trimmed by 1 base and 3 bases, with 16 bases remaining between them. There are 17 residues in the CDR3. CDR3 DNA: TGTGCTAGTGGTTTGGCCTATCGGAGGGGAGTCTACAATGAGCAGTTCTTC. Encoded protein: CASGLAYRRGVYNEQFF.

In DNA form, the CDR3 reads TGTGCCAGCAGTTTGCAGAGGACAGGTTTTTACACTGAAGCTTTCTTT. Amino acids: CASSLQRTGFYTEAFF. This sequence joins TRBV28 and TRBJ1-1; TRBD1 agrees at 7 bases. The V and J ends lost 3 bases and 3 bases, in that order; junction bases with no gene match: 10. Germline V gene data show CDR1 as MDHEN and CDR2 as SYDVKM. The CDR3 has 16 amino acids. Full variable domain (remainder filled in from reference TRBV28 and TRBJ1-1): DVKVTQSSRYLVKRTGEKVFLECVQDMDHENMFWYRQDPGLGLRLIYFSYDVKMKEKGDIPEGYSVSREKKERFSLILESASTNQTSMYLCASSLQRTGFYTEAFFGQGTRLTVV.

This clone was observed once. The V and J genes are TRBV3-1 (or the pseudogene TRBV3-2) and TRBJ1-6; 9 bases match TRBD1. Germline trimming cut 6 bases from V and 5 bases from J; bases unmatched to any gene: 5. In germline, CDR1 is LGHDT, CDR2 YNNKEL (reference sequence). The length of the CDR3 is 15 residues. The CDR3 is CASRGRDRDNSPLHF. The CDR3 DNA reads TGTGCCAGCAGGGGGAGGGACAGGGATAATTCACCCCTCCACTTT.

The rearrangement uses TRBV7-9 and TRBJ2-7, with 7 bases fitting TRBD2. The CDR3 contains 13 residues. With 6 bases clipped from V and 4 bases from J, the junction kept 6 bases outside the gene matches. Germline V gene data show CDR1 as SEHNR and CDR2 as FQNEAQ (reference sequence). CDR3 loop: CASSWGGEYEQYF. CDR3 DNA sequence: TGTGCCAGCAGTTGGGGAGGGGAGTACGAGCAGTACTTC. Full variable domain (outside the CDR3, taken from reference TRBV7-9 and TRBJ2-7): DTGVSQNPRHKITKRGQNVTFRCDPISEHNRLYWYRQTLGQGPEFLTYFQNEAQLEKSRLLSDRFSAERPKGSFSTLEIQRTEQGDSAMYLCASSWGGEYEQYFGPGTRLTVT.

This rearrangement joins TRBV11-1 to TRBJ1-1, with D uncertain. Between the trimmed V and J ends, which lost 2 bases and 0 bases, there was a span of 4 bases. CDR3 length equals 13 residues. Germline V lookup: CDR1 SGHAT, CDR2 FQDESV (reference sequence). DNA of the CDR3: TGTGCCAGCAGCTTAAGCCTGAACACTGAAGCTTTCTTT. This codes for CASSLSLNTEAFF. Filled out from reference TRBV11-1 and TRBJ1-1, the complete variable domain reads EAEVAQSPRYKITEKSQAVAFWCDPISGHATLYWYRQILGQGPELLVQFQDESVVDDSQLPKDRFSAERLKGVDSTLKIQPAELGDSAMYLCASSLSLNTEAFFGQGTRLTVV.

This clone was detected a few times. The chain carries TRBV28 and TRBJ2-7; D gene uncertain. CDR3 size: 14 residues. The germline V gene has CDR1 MDHEN and CDR2 SYDVKM. V lost 3 bases and J lost 3, with 12 bases in between. The CDR3 DNA reads as TGTGCCAGCAGTTTGCAGCGTCTATTCTACGAGCAGTACTTC. Its protein product is CASSLQRLFYEQYF.

There are a few counts of this clone. Written as DNA, the CDR3 is TGCGCCAGCAGCTTGGTCTTCCAGGCGGGCCGCGGGAGGGCGAACACCGGGGAGCTGTTTTTT. This codes for CASSLVFQAGRGRANTGELFF. The J gene is TRBJ2-2, the V gene TRBV5-1; 9 bases match TRBD2. V trimming: 0 bases; J trimming: 0 bases; junction bases outside the gene matches: 15. Per the germline V gene, CDR1 is SGHRS and CDR2 is YFSETQ. The CDR3 consists of 21 residues.

The table lists this clone with a few counts. V is TRBV7-9 and J is TRBJ2-2; maybe TRBD2 (5 bases). CDR1 and CDR2 from the germline V gene are SEHNR and FQNEAQ (reference sequence). The CDR3 consists of 16 residues. V dropped 8 bases and J dropped 0 bases, with 16 bases sitting between them. CDR3 coding DNA: TGTGCCAGCTCGGTGGGTGGACTTTCGAACACCGGGGAGCTGTTTTTT. Translated: CASSVGGLSNTGELFF.

The chain combines TRBV2 with TRBJ2-5, with TRBD1 identical over 7 bases. V was clipped by 4 bases and J by 1 base; unmatched bases: 0. Per germline, CDR1 SNHLY and CDR2 FYNNEI. This CDR3 is built from 13 residues. The DNA of the CDR3 is TGTGCCAGCAGTGGACAGGGCCAAGAGACCCAGTACTTC. Translation: CASSGQGQETQYF.

The chain combines TRBV19 with TRBJ2-4, with TRBD2 matching over 14 bases. Germline trimming cut 5 bases from V and 6 bases from J; bases unmatched to any gene: 6. The CDR3 is 16 amino acids. CDR1 is LNHDA and CDR2 is SQIVND in the germline V gene (reference sequence). The DNA of the CDR3 is TGTGCCAGTAGTGCGAGACTAGCGGGAGGGGGAAACATTCAGTACTTC. Its protein product is CASSARLAGGGNIQYF.

This sequence joins TRBV6-6 and TRBJ1-1, with D possibly being TRBD1 (6 bases). Germline V lookup: CDR1 MNHNY, CDR2 SVGAGI (reference sequence). The CDR3 is made up of 14 amino acids. Deletions cut 0 bases from V and 11 bases from J, with 16 bases between. The CDR3 loop reads CASSYSSGAGAAFF. CDR3 nucleotide sequence: TGTGCCAGCAGTTACTCGAGCGGGGCAGGGGCGGCTTTCTTT.

This chain links TRBV2 with TRBJ1-5; 7 bases are shared with TRBD1. Germline CDR1 SNHLY, CDR2 FYNNEI. CDR3 length equals 14 residues. Losses at the gene ends were 6 bases for V and 4 bases for J; bases not matched to a gene: 6. CDR3 protein: CASREGQSNQPQHF. DNA for the CDR3: TGTGCCAGCAGGGAGGGACAGTCTAATCAGCCCCAGCATTTT.

V gene TRBV30 combines with J gene TRBJ2-3, with 13 bases that match TRBD2. Germline CDR1 GTSNPN, CDR2 SVGIG (reference sequence). The CDR3 has 16 residues. V gave up 1 base and J gave up 8 bases; unmatched junction bases: 9. The CDR3, as DNA: TGTGCCTGGAGTGGACTAGCGGGGGGAGGTTCGGGTACGCAGTATTTT. This sequence encodes CAWSGLAGGGSGTQYF.

The V gene is TRBV7-3, the J gene TRBJ2-2; TRBD2 aligns across 7 bases. V was clipped by 5 bases and J by 0 bases; unmatched bases: 3. Germline V lookup: CDR1 SGHTA, CDR2 FQGTGA. This CDR3 has 15 residues. The CDR3 region has the DNA TGTGCCAGCAGCGCTACTAGCGCGAACACCGGGGAGCTGTTTTTT. Protein: CASSATSANTGELFF.

J is TRBJ1-3 and V is TRBV5-4; a possible D gene is TRBD1 (6 bases). Germline values: CDR1 SGHNT, CDR2 YYREEE (reference sequence). Trimming shortened V by 4 bases and J by 0 bases, and 11 bases separated the two germline ends. The CDR3 runs to 15 residues. The CDR3 loop reads CASSPGDLSGNTIYF. The DNA of the CDR3 is TGTGCCAGCAGCCCAGGGGACCTCTCTGGAAACACCATATATTTT.

Only one count was recorded for this clone. This chain joins TRBV28 and TRBJ2-2, with D tentatively TRBD2 (5 bases). Trimming pared 5 bases from V and 7 bases from J, leaving 8 bases between. Germline assignment: CDR1 MDHEN and CDR2 SYDVKM. The CDR3 is made up of 12 amino acids. CDR3 amino acids: CASSEGIGELFF. The DNA of the CDR3 is TGTGCCAGCAGTGAGGGCATCGGGGAGCTGTTTTTT.

Details on this clone: In the same sample, other DNA sequences code for this CDR3. The genes are TRBV29-1 and TRBJ2-2, with D possibly matching TRBD1 (6 bases). The CDR3 is 13 amino acids. Germline V gene sequence: CDR1 SQVTM, CDR2 ANQGSEA. The V and J ends lost 6 bases and 3 bases respectively, with 11 bases between them. The CDR3 region has the DNA TGCAGCGTCGGTACAGGGTACACCGGGGAGCTGTTTTTT. Translated: CSVGTGYTGELFF.

The J gene is TRBJ2-7, the V gene TRBV11-3; TRBD1 matches at 7 bases. The CDR3 sequence is 14 residues long. Per germline, CDR1 SGHNT and CDR2 YENEEA. The junction had 6 bases not matched to a gene; V was cut back by 5 bases and J by 2 bases. The CDR3 loop is CASSPWDSPYEQYF. In DNA, the CDR3 is TGTGCCAGCAGCCCATGGGACAGTCCCTACGAGCAGTACTTC. The full variable domain, with the rest looked up from reference TRBV11-3 and TRBJ2-7, is EAGVVQSPRYKIIEKKQPVAFWCNPISGHNTLYWYLQNLGQGPELLIRYENEEAVDDSQLPKDRFSAERLKGVDSTLKIQPAELGDSAVYLCASSPWDSPYEQYFGPGTRLTVT.

J is TRBJ1-2 and V is TRBV28; 9 positions match TRBD1. CDR1 and CDR2 (germline): MDHEN, SYDVKM. J lost 6 bases, V lost 6 bases, and 8 bases had no gene match. This CDR3 has 14 residues. This chain's CDR3 is CASRGTGTGNGYTF. Written as DNA, the CDR3 is TGTGCCAGCAGGGGAACCGGGACAGGGAATGGCTACACCTTC.

CDR3 protein: CASNKGQAYTF. The CDR3 bases are TGTGCCAGCAACAAGGGACAAGCGTACACCTTC. The chain recombines TRBV6-6 with TRBJ1-2; a possible D gene is TRBD1 (6 bases). Germline V gene sequence: CDR1 MNHNY, CDR2 SVGAGI (reference sequence). The CDR3 sequence is 11 residues long. Trimming took off 7 bases at V and 11 bases at J, with 14 bases between the two ends.

This CDR3 reads CASSPPNAGESYNEQFF. In nucleotides, the CDR3 is TGTGCCAGCTCACCACCAAATGCGGGAGAGTCCTACAATGAGCAGTTCTTC. The chain combines TRBV18 with TRBJ2-1, with 7 bases aligning to TRBD2. The junction had 6 bases not matched to a gene; V was cut back by 0 bases and J by 1 base. The germline gives CDR1 KGHSH, CDR2 LQKENI. CDR3 length: 17 amino acids.